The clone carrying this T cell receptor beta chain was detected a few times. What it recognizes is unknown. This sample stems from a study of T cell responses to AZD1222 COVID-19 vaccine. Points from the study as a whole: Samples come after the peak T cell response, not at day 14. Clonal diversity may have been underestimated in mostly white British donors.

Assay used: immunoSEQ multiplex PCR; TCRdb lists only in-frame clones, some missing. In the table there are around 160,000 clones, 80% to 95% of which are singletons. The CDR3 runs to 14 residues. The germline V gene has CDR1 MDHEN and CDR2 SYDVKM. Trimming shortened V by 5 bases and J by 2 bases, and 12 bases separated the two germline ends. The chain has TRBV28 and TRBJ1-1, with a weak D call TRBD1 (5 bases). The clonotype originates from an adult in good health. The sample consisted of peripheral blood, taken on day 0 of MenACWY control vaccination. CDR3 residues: CASSPPGPNTEAFF. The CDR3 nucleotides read TGTGCCAGCAGTCCTCCGGGACCTAACACTGAAGCTTTCTTT.